The T cell receptor (beta chain) described here comes from a study of shared clonotypes between healthy human individuals. Germline loops: CDR1 MDHEN, CDR2 SYDVKM. V gave up 0 bases and J gave up 5 bases; unmatched junction bases: 8. The CDR3 consists of 16 residues. Sorted-subset replicate PCR reactions were performed with about 210 ng DNA, corresponding to roughly 31,000 T cell genomes. TCRdb's copy holds only in-frame clones and misses some; the assay was immunoSEQ multiplex PCR. The data show fewer than 3 million clones, 92% seen once. The genes are TRBV28 and TRBJ2-3, with 7 bases lining up with TRBD1. This clonotype was sampled from a man between 18 and 29 years old in good health. Some clones in this sample may be carry-over from other donors' samples. The specimen was naive CD4+ T cells from PBMCs. As for subset: CD45RA+ positively selected. The CDR3 DNA reads as TGTGCCAGCAGTTTATGGAGAGGGGGCGCGGGAGATACGCAGTATTTT. Its protein is CASSLWRGGAGDTQYF.